A selection of T cell receptor beta chains follows, all from one sample in a study of beta chain features in type 1 diabetes. Generated by immunoSEQ multiplex PCR, the TCRdb table keeps only in-frame clones and is missing some. The table includes about 120,000 clones, over 15% detected once. Sequenced material: central memory CD4+ T cells from blood. The receptor source for this set is a man younger than 45 with type 1 diabetes. The CDR3 runs from the conserved cysteine through the conserved F or W. Each record gives: V gene, CDR3 length, clone size, D gene, J gene, CDR3 DNA, CDR3 protein. The D gene is left open where the match is weak. Expanded clones are given a class, and other clones once, few, many or no size at all.

TRBV30	16	many	.	TRBJ1-6	TGTGCCTGGACCGCGAGCCTGGGACGGAGGAATTCACCCCTCCACTTT	CAWTASLGRRNSPLHF
TRBV7-2	15	few	TRBD2	TRBJ2-1	TGTGCCAGCAGTTTTACTAGCGGGGGTTACAATGAGCAGTTCTTC	CASSFTSGGYNEQFF
TRBV19	13	few	TRBD2	TRBJ2-1	TGTGCCGTGACTAGCGGGGGTTACAATGAGCAGTTCTTC	CAVTSGGYNEQFF
TRBV11-3	13	.	.	TRBJ2-1	TGTGCCAGCAGCGTTAACAGGGTCAATGAGCAGTTCTTC	CASSVNRVNEQFF
TRBV7-9	15	few	TRBD2	TRBJ2-1	TGTGCCAGCACCCCGGGACTAGGAGGCCACAATGAGCAGTTCTTC	CASTPGLGGHNEQFF
TRBV7-9	14	many	TRBD1	TRBJ1-2	TGTGCCAGCAGCTTCTACGGGACAGGGGATGGCTACACCTTC	CASSFYGTGDGYTF
TRBV23-1	15	few	.	TRBJ1-4	TGCGCCAGCAGTCAACTCGACAGTTCTAATGAAAAACTGTTTTTT	CASSQLDSSNEKLFF
TRBV7-3	15	few	.	TRBJ2-5	TGTGCCAGCAGCCGAGGAAGGGGGGGTCAAGAGACCCAGTACTTC	CASSRGRGGQETQYF
TRBV4-1	14	.	.	TRBJ1-4	TGCGCCAGCAGCCAAGATACCGACGAGGAAAAACTGTTTTTT	CASSQDTDEEKLFF
TRBV25-1	13	few	.	TRBJ1-1	TGTGCCAGCAGTGTCACAGGGACGGATGAAGCTTTCTTT	CASSVTGTDEAFF
TRBV9	12	many	.	TRBJ1-2	TGTGCCAGCAGCGTAGTCGGAGGTGGCTACACCTTC	CASSVVGGGYTF
TRBV7-8	15	.	.	TRBJ1-2	TGTGCCAGCAGCTTAGAAATCACCCTTAACTATGGCTACACCTTC	CASSLEITLNYGYTF
TRBV18	12	few	.	TRBJ2-7	TGTGCCAGCTCACAACAGGGCTACGAGCAGTACTTC	CASSQQGYEQYF
TRBV28	14	.	TRBD1	TRBJ2-1	TGTGCCAGCACTGATCGGGACAGGGGCAAAGAGCAGTTCTTC	CASTDRDRGKEQFF